The T cell receptor (beta chain) described here comes from a study of blood T cell repertoires in COVID-19. Study-wide context: From the United States, Italy and Spain came samples of acute and convalescent COVID-19. The cDNA or gDNA used as material had been derived from T cells, B-cell-depleted T cells, or PBMCs.

In the authors' workflow: Amplified reference gene primers provided the basis for estimating nucleated cell counts. TCRdb's copy holds only in-frame clones and misses some; the assay was immunoSEQ multiplex PCR. The V and J calls and the clone size are those of that table, but D and trimming were determined from the DNA. The table shows about 41,000 clones, with more than 75% occurring only once. The V gene lost 2 bases and the J gene lost 2 bases, with 6 bases spanning the gap. Looked up from germline, CDR1 is SGHNT and CDR2 is YYREEE (reference sequence). This CDR3 comprises 13 residues. V usage is TRBV5-4 and J usage is TRBJ2-3; tentative D call: TRBD2 (5 bases). Sequences were obtained from peripheral blood. The receptor was isolated from a human donor in a cohort sampled during active COVID-19. CDR3 DNA sequence: TGTGCCAGCAGCTTCGGGGTCACAGATACGCAGTATTTT. This translates into CASSFGVTDTQYF.